What follows are 2 T cell receptor beta chains derived from one specimen sequenced in a study of blood T cells in healthy people across ages. For the second PCR, which ran for roughly 7 to 11 cycles, a sample-barcoded 5' primer and a J-beta primer mix were used. From the 5' RACE reads, TCRdb called clonotypes with MiXCR, one entry per CDR3 protein. This sample has under 700,000 distinct CDR3 sequences, with 24% found just once. Separately, the same data were catalogued under a study of T cells of mothers and their children.

Sequencing was performed on blood. These receptor sequences come from a boy younger than 18 in good health.

This clonotype was observed a handful of times. The chain recombines TRBV7-9 with TRBJ2-3; tentatively, D is TRBD1 (7 bases). Germline V gene sequence: CDR1 SEHNR, CDR2 FQNEAQ (reference sequence). The CDR3 totals 16 residues. Deletions cut 2 bases from V and 1 base from J, with 13 bases between. CDR3 sequence (DNA): TGTGCCAGCAGCTTAAGCAGGGGGGCTCGCACAGATACGCAGTATTTT. This gives the protein CASSLSRGARTDTQYF.

Many counts were recorded for this clonotype. This rearrangement joins TRBV7-9 to TRBJ1-4; D is perhaps TRBD1 (6 bases). With 11 bases removed from V and 0 bases from J, the gap between germline ends came to 13 bases. The CDR3 contains 14 residues. Germline V lookup: CDR1 SEHNR, CDR2 FQNEAQ (reference sequence). The CDR3 region has the DNA TGTGCCGGGAGGGGGATTGCAACTAATGAAAAACTGTTTTTT. It is translated as CAGRGIATNEKLFF.